The 24 T cell receptor beta chains presented below share a single source sample, sequenced in a study of T cells after posttransplantation cyclophosphamide. TCRdb's copy holds only in-frame clones and misses some; the assay was immunoSEQ multiplex PCR. The profile covers 25,000 to 35,000 clones, none occurring a single time. The sequencing input was PBMCs. Receptor source: a woman aged 30 to 39 in good health and a related stem cell transplant donor.

This clone was counted at least ten times. This chain uses TRBV28 with TRBJ2-7; no clear D gene. Trimming pared 6 bases from V and 6 bases from J, leaving 18 bases between. Germline V gene sequence: CDR1 MDHEN, CDR2 SYDVKM. The CDR3 loop spans 14 amino acids. The CDR3 loop reads CASRDQRVTAEQYF. CDR3 coding DNA: TGTGCCAGCAGAGATCAAAGGGTAACGGCCGAGCAGTACTTC.

This clone was seen a few times. The chain uses TRBV29-1 and TRBJ2-2, with 7 bases that match TRBD2. Germline CDR1 SQVTM, CDR2 ANQGSEA. Trimming removed 5 bases from V and 0 bases from J; junction bases left unmatched: 3. This CDR3 comprises 14 residues. The CDR3 bases are TGCAGCGTTAGCGGGGTTTCGAACACCGGGGAGCTGTTTTTT. It codes for CSVSGVSNTGELFF.

The chain joins TRBV15 to TRBJ2-7; D is uncertain. Looked up from germline, CDR1 is LNHNV and CDR2 is YYDKDF (reference sequence). CDR3 length: 14 amino acids. The V gene lost 4 bases and the J gene lost 1 base, with 11 bases spanning the gap. CDR3: CATSNFAVSYEQYF. The CDR3 DNA reads TGTGCCACCAGCAATTTCGCGGTTTCCTACGAGCAGTACTTC. The variable domain in full, with the rest retrieved from reference TRBV15 and TRBJ2-7, is DAMVIQNPRYQVTQFGKPVTLSCSQTLNHNVMYWYQQKSSQAPKLLFHYYDKDFNNEADTPDNFQSRRPNTSFCFLDIRSPGLGDTAMYLCATSNFAVSYEQYFGPGTRLTVT.

There are many counts of this clone. The rearrangement uses TRBV6-1 and TRBJ2-5; D unresolved. Trimming removed 2 bases from V and 2 bases from J, with 9 bases in between. Germline lookup yields CDR1 MNHNS and CDR2 SASEGT. The CDR3 is 14 amino acids. CDR3: CASSETAGQETQYF. The CDR3 DNA sequence: TGTGCCAGCAGTGAAACGGCAGGTCAAGAGACCCAGTACTTC.

This clone was observed many times. The chain links TRBV4-3 to TRBJ2-7; TRBD2 matches 8 bases. Looked up from germline, CDR1 is LGHNA and CDR2 is YSLEER. The CDR3 length is 16 residues. V lost 0 bases, J lost 2 bases, and 6 bases stayed unmatched. Written as DNA, the CDR3 is TGCGCCAGCAGCCAAGATTACGGGGGGGCAACCTACGAGCAGTACTTC. It yields the protein CASSQDYGGATYEQYF.

This clone was counted between two and nine times. This chain connects TRBV4-3 to TRBJ1-3; D gene uncertain. Germline CDR1 reads LGHNA; CDR2 reads YSLEER. CDR3 length equals 12 residues. Deletions cut 0 bases from V and 10 bases from J, with 7 bases between. CDR3 sequence (DNA): TGCGCCAGCAGCCAAGATAGAGTTACCATATATTTT. It encodes CASSQDRVTIYF.

In this sample, this clone turned up many times. The rearrangement links TRBV7-2 to TRBJ2-1; TRBD1 matches 7 bases. V shed 1 base and J 1 base; nucleotides not matched to a gene: 1. From germline, CDR1 is SGHTA and CDR2 FQGNSA. This CDR3 region has 15 residues. For the CDR3, the DNA is TGTGCCAGCAGCTTAGACAGGGGATCCTACAATGAGCAGTTCTTC. Encoded protein: CASSLDRGSYNEQFF.

This clone was picked up many times. The rearrangement joins TRBV4-2 to TRBJ2-1; D not certain. Germline CDR1 and CDR2: LGHNA and YNFKEQ. The germline V and J ends were trimmed by 3 bases and 9 bases, with 12 bases remaining between them. The CDR3 sequence is 13 residues long. In nucleotides, the CDR3 is TGTGCCAGCAGCCAGTCCCGCTCAGGTGAGCAGTTCTTC. This translates into CASSQSRSGEQFF.

There are many counts of this clone. The chain has TRBV12-3 or TRBV12-4 and TRBJ2-3; 7 bases are shared with TRBD1. With V trimmed by 2 bases and J by 6 bases, 8 bases remained unmatched. The CDR3 is made up of 15 amino acids. The DNA of the CDR3 is TGTGCCAGCAGTTTAAGTACAGGGGCGTGGGATACGCAGTATTTT. This sequence encodes CASSLSTGAWDTQYF.

This clone turned up a few times. The V and J genes are TRBV28 and TRBJ1-2; 12 bases align to TRBD1. The length of the CDR3 is 14 residues. V trimming: 6 bases; J trimming: 3 bases; junction bases outside the gene matches: 2. Germline V gene lookup returns CDR1 MDHEN and CDR2 SYDVKM. The CDR3 is CASRGTGGDYGYTF. The CDR3 coding sequence is TGTGCCAGCAGGGGGACAGGGGGCGACTATGGCTACACCTTC.

This clone was picked up many times. The chain employs TRBV7-8 and TRBJ1-1, with a possible D match to TRBD1 (5 bases). CDR3 length equals 15 residues. Looked up from germline, CDR1 is SGHVS and CDR2 is FQNEAQ. V lost 3 bases, J lost 6 bases, and 17 bases lay in between. CDR3: CASSLAGGGFAEAFF. The DNA for the CDR3 is TGTGCCAGCAGCTTGGCGGGCGGGGGTTTCGCTGAAGCTTTCTTT. Drawing the rest from reference TRBV7-8 and TRBJ1-1, the complete variable domain is GAGVSQSPRYKVAKRGQDVALRCDPISGHVSLFWYQQALGQGPEFLTYFQNEAQLDKSGLPSDRFFAERPEGSVSTLKIQRTQQEDSAVYLCASSLAGGGFAEAFFGQGTRLTVV.

The table lists this clone with many counts. The J gene is TRBJ2-5, the V gene TRBV6-2 or TRBV6-3; possibly TRBD1 for D (5 bases). V was trimmed by 5 bases and J by 5 bases, leaving 6 bases between them. The CDR3 sequence is 11 residues long. CDR1 is MNHEY and CDR2 is SVGEGT in the germline V gene. The chain's CDR3 is CASSQGETQYF. DNA for the CDR3: TGTGCCAGCAGTCAGGGTGAGACCCAGTACTTC.

This clone has at least ten counts. The chain uses TRBV7-8 and TRBJ1-6; possibly TRBD1 for D (6 bases). Looked up from germline, CDR1 is SGHVS and CDR2 is FQNEAQ. Trimming left V 2 bases short and J 8 bases short, with 16 bases between. The CDR3 totals 16 residues. CDR3 region: CASSLLRGQKHSPLHF. The CDR3 nucleotides are TGTGCCAGCAGCTTACTAAGAGGACAGAAGCATTCACCCCTCCACTTT.

The sample holds many counts of this clone. This chain joins TRBV4-3 and TRBJ1-2; D is possibly TRBD1 (6 bases). Germline V gene lookup returns CDR1 LGHNA and CDR2 YSLEER. Trimming removed 1 base from V and 6 bases from J, with 12 bases in between. This CDR3 is 14 amino acids long. The CDR3 loop reads CASSQVGGENGYTF. CDR3 DNA: TGCGCCAGCAGCCAAGTAGGGGGAGAGAATGGCTACACCTTC.

In this sample, this clone turned up many times. V and J are TRBV6-6 and TRBJ2-7; 12 bases match TRBD1. Germline assignment: CDR1 MNHNY and CDR2 SVGAGI (reference sequence). The CDR3 loop spans 14 amino acids. The junction had 4 bases not matched to a gene; V was cut back by 4 bases and J by 6 bases. This CDR3 reads CASSLSGQGAEQYF. CDR3 DNA sequence: TGTGCCAGCAGTTTGTCGGGACAGGGGGCCGAGCAGTACTTC.

This clone was seen at least ten times. This sequence joins TRBV4-3 and TRBJ2-3; no reliable D call. The germline V gene encodes CDR1 LGHNA and CDR2 YSLEER. The CDR3 is made up of 14 amino acids. Trimming pared 6 bases from V and 6 bases from J, leaving 16 bases between. The CDR3 DNA follows: TGCGCCAGCAGTACAACTGTAGGGCGCGATACGCAGTATTTT. Amino acid sequence: CASSTTVGRDTQYF.

The CDR3 DNA sequence: TGCAGCGTTGATGGGGTTGTAGTCGGTTCGGGTCAGGGAGGGACTGAAGCTTTCTTT. It translates to CSVDGVVVGSGQGGTEAFF. This chain joins TRBV29-1 and TRBJ1-1, with D possibly TRBD1 on 5 matching bases. The V and J ends lost 3 bases and 5 bases respectively, with 31 bases between them. Germline CDR1 reads SQVTM; CDR2 reads ANQGSEA. This CDR3 is built from 19 residues.

This clone was counted between two and nine times. The CDR3 DNA follows: TGCGCCAGCAGCCAAGGAGGTGCAGGGGCAGATACGCAGTATTTT. As protein: CASSQGGAGADTQYF. The chain couples TRBV4-3 to TRBJ2-3, with a weak D call TRBD1 (6 bases). Germline CDR1 reads LGHNA; CDR2 reads YSLEER. This CDR3 comprises 15 residues. Trimming stripped 1 base from V and 4 bases from J, with 12 bases between.

This clone was counted at least ten times. V and J are TRBV5-8 and TRBJ1-2; TRBD1 is a possible D gene (5 bases). In germline, CDR1 is SGHTS, CDR2 YDEGEE. The CDR3 contains 15 residues. Trimming stripped 4 bases from V and 4 bases from J, with 17 bases between. The CDR3 nucleotides read TGTGCCAGCAGCCCCCTCGGGGGGACCTTCTATGGCTACACCTTC. It codes for CASSPLGGTFYGYTF.

This clone has ten or more counts. The rearrangement uses TRBV24-1 and TRBJ1-2; no clear D. V lost 9 bases and J lost 3, with 13 bases in between. This CDR3 comprises 13 residues. Per germline, CDR1 KGHDR and CDR2 SFDVKD. CDR3 amino acids: CATAGASDYGYTF. Here the CDR3 DNA reads TGTGCCACCGCCGGTGCTTCTGACTATGGCTACACCTTC.

The sample holds many counts of this clone. This chain joins TRBV4-1 and TRBJ1-6, with D possibly TRBD1 on 5 matching bases. V lost 1 base and J 5 bases, leaving 9 bases between the germline ends. This CDR3 is built from 15 residues. In germline, CDR1 is MGHRA, CDR2 YSYEKL. CDR3 in DNA: TGCGCCAGCAGCCAAGCCGACAGAGATAATTCACCCCTCCACTTT. Translated, it gives CASSQADRDNSPLHF.

The V and J genes are TRBV30 and TRBJ2-3; D gene ambiguous. The CDR3 sequence is 16 residues long. Germline V gene data show CDR1 as GTSNPN and CDR2 as SVGIG (reference sequence). V was clipped by 0 bases and J by 2 bases, with 15 bases between them. The CDR3 coding sequence is TGTGCCTGGAGTGTAGGTCTCCAACACCCCACAGATACGCAGTATTTT. This gives the protein CAWSVGLQHPTDTQYF.

This clone was detected many times. J is TRBJ2-7 and V is TRBV18; D is possibly TRBD2 (5 bases). CDR1 and CDR2 (germline): KGHSH, LQKENI. V was shortened by 5 bases and J by 5 bases, with 13 bases between the two germline ends. The length of the CDR3 is 13 residues. CDR3 protein: CASSVSGSHEQYF. The CDR3 DNA follows: TGTGCCAGCTCAGTATCGGGGTCCCACGAGCAGTACTTC.

This clone was detected many times. The chain couples TRBV6-1 to TRBJ2-7; 9 nucleotides match TRBD1. The V gene's germline CDR1 is MNHNS and CDR2 SASEGT. The CDR3 contains 15 residues. J was trimmed by 3 bases and V by 6 bases; bases with no gene match: 9. CDR3 nucleotide sequence: TGTGCCAGCAGAGGGACAGGGTCCAGGGGCTACGAGCAGTACTTC. Translated: CASRGTGSRGYEQYF.